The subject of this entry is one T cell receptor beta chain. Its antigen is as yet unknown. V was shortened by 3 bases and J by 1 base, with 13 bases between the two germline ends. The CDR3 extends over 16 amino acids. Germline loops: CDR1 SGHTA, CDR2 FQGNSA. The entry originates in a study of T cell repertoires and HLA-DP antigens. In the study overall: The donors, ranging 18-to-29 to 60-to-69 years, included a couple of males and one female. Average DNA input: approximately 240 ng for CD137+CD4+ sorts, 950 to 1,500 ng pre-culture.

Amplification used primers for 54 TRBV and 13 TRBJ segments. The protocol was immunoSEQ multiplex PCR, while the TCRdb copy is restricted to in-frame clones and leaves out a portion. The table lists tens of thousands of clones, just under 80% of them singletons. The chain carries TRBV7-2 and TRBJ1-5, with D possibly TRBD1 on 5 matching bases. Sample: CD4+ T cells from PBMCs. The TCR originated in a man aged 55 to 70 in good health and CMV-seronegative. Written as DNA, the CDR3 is TGTGCCAGCAGCTTCTCAACTAGGGACAGCAATCAGCCCCAGCATTTT. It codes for CASSFSTRDSNQPQHF.